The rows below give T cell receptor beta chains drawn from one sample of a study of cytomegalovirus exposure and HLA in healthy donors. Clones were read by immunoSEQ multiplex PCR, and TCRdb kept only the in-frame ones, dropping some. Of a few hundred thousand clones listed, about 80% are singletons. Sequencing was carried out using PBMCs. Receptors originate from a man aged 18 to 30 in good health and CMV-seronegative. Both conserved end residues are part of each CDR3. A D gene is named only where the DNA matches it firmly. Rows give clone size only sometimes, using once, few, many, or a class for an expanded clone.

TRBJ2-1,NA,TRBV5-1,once,CASSPQDRLSEQFF,TGCGCCAGCAGCCCCCAAGACAGGTTGTCTGAGCAGTTCTTC
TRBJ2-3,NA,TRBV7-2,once,CASSSESGPTDTQYF,TGTGCCAGCAGCTCCGAAAGCGGCCCGACAGATACGCAGTATTTT
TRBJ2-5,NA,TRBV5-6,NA,CASSFIPSQETQYF,TGTGCCAGCAGCTTCATTCCTAGTCAAGAGACCCAGTACTTC
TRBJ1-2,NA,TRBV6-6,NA,CASSYSADYGYTF,TGTGCCAGCAGTTACTCGGCAGACTATGGCTACACCTTC
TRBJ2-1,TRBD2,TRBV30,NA,CAWSLSRTSGVAYNEQFF,TGTGCCTGGAGTCTTTCCAGGACTAGCGGAGTCGCCTACAATGAGCAGTTCTTC
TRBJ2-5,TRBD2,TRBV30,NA,CAWSRLARETQYF,TGTGCCTGGAGTCGACTAGCCCGGGAGACCCAGTACTTC
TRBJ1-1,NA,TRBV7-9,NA,CASSVAGDTEAFF,TGTGCCAGCAGCGTGGCGGGGGACACTGAAGCTTTCTTT
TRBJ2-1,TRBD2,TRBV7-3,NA,CASGRELYDEQFF,TGTGCCAGCGGGCGGGAGCTCTACGATGAGCAGTTCTTC
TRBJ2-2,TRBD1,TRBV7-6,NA,CASSFVQGYTGELFF,TGTGCCAGCAGCTTCGTACAGGGGTACACCGGGGAGCTGTTTTTT
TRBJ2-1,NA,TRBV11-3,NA,CASSSLGGLYNEQFF,TGTGCCAGCAGCTCCCTCGGAGGGCTCTACAATGAGCAGTTCTTC
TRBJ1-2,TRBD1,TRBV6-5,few,CASNDRRGEGYTF,TGTGCCAGCAACGACCGCAGGGGGGAAGGCTACACCTTC
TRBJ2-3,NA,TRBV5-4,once,CASSLVLAQDTQYF,TGTGCCAGCAGCTTGGTACTAGCACAAGATACGCAGTATTTT
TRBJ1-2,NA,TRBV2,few,CASSDQGRGYTF,TGTGCCAGCAGTGATCAGGGGCGAGGCTACACCTTC
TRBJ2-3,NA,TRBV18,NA,CASPPGGGLPYTDTQYF,TGTGCCAGCCCCCCCGGCGGGGGCCTCCCGTACACAGATACGCAGTATTTT
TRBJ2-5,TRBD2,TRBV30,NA,CAWSVQREEETQYF,TGTGCCTGGAGTGTACAGCGGGAGGAAGAGACCCAGTACTTC
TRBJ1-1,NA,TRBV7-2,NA,CASILYTPNTEAFF,TGTGCCAGCATCCTTTACACCCCGAACACTGAAGCTTTCTTT
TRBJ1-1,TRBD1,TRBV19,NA,CASSRGRDTEAFF,TGTGCCAGTAGCAGGGGGCGAGACACTGAAGCTTTCTTT
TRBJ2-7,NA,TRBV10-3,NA,CAISARQFSYEQYF,TGTGCCATCAGTGCTAGACAGTTCTCCTACGAGCAGTACTTC
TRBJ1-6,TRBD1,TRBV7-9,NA,CASSLADRADSPLHF,TGTGCCAGCAGCTTAGCAGACAGGGCGGATTCACCCCTCCACTTT
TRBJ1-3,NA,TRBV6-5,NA,CASSYYPGPGNTIYF,TGTGCCAGCAGTTACTATCCAGGGCCCGGAAACACCATATATTTT
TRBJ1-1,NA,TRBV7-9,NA,CASSLARQGRNTEAFF,TGTGCCAGCAGCTTAGCCCGGCAGGGGAGGAACACTGAAGCTTTCTTT
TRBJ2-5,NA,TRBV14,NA,CASSPDFEETQYF,TGTGCCAGCAGCCCGGACTTTGAAGAGACCCAGTACTTC
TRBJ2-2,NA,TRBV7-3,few,CASSLEGSTGELFF,TGTGCCAGCAGCTTAGAGGGCAGCACCGGGGAGCTGTTTTTT
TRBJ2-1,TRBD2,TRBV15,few,CATSIPGQGTGGRYNEQFF,TGTGCCACCAGCATCCCGGGGCAGGGTACGGGGGGGAGATACAATGAGCAGTTCTTC
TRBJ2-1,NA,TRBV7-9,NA,CASSPLTGDNEQFF,TGTGCCAGCAGCCCCCTGACAGGCGACAATGAGCAGTTCTTC
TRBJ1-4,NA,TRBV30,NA,CAWSPGTGTNEKLFF,TGTGCCTGGAGTCCCGGAACCGGGACTAATGAAAAACTGTTTTTT
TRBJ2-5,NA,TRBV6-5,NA,CASSREPRETQYF,TGTGCCAGCAGTCGGGAACCCAGAGAGACCCAGTACTTC
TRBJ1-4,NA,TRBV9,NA,CASSVAPTGNAEKLFF,TGTGCCAGCAGCGTAGCCCCGACAGGTAACGCCGAAAAACTGTTTTTT
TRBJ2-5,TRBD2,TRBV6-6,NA,CASSPPRGGGQETQYF,TGTGCCAGCAGTCCCCCCCGTGGGGGGGGACAAGAGACCCAGTACTTC
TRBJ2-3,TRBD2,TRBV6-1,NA,CASSGLRAGVQDTQYF,TGTGCCAGCAGTGGACTAAGGGCGGGGGTACAAGATACGCAGTATTTT
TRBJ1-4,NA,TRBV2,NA,CASRRAGDSGEKLFF,TGTGCCAGCAGGCGCGCAGGGGATTCGGGTGAAAAACTGTTTTTT
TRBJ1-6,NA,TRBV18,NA,CASSPTADSPLHF,TGTGCCAGCTCCCCGACAGCCGACTCACCCCTCCACTTT
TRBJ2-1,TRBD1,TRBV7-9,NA,CASSSPQVWTGILDEQFF,TGTGCCAGCAGCTCTCCTCAGGTCTGGACAGGGATTTTAGATGAGCAGTTCTTC
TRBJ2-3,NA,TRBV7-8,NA,CASSPRGAFGDTQYF,TGTGCCAGCAGCCCAAGGGGCGCCTTTGGAGATACGCAGTATTTT
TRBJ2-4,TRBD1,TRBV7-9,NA,CASSFSDRDKNIQYF,TGTGCCAGCAGCTTTTCCGACAGGGACAAAAACATTCAGTACTTC
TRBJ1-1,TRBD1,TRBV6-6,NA,CASSYGTGTNTEAFF,TGTGCCAGCAGTTACGGGACAGGGACGAACACTGAAGCTTTCTTT
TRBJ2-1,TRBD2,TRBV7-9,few,CASSSTSGVSFEQFF,TGTGCCAGCAGCTCGACTAGCGGGGTTTCGTTTGAGCAGTTCTTC